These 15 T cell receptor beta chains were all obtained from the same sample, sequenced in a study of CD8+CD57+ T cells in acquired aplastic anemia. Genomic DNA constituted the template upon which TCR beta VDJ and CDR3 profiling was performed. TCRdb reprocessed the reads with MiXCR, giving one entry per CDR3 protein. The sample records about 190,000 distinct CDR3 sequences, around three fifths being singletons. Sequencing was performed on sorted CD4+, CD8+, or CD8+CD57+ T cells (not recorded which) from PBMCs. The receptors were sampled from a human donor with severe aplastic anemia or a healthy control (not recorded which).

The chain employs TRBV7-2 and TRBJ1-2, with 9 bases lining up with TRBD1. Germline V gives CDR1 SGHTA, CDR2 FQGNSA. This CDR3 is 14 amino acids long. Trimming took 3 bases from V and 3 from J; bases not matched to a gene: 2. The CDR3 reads CASSFRDRDYGYTF. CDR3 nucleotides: TGTGCCAGCAGCTTCCGGGACAGGGACTATGGCTACACCTTC.

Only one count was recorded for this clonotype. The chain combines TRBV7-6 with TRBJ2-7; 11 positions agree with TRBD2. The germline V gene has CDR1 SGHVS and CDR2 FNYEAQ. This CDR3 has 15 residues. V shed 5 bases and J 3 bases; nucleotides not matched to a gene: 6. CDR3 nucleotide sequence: TGTGCCAGCAGCCCCACTAGCGGGAGCTTCTACGAGCAGTACTTC. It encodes CASSPTSGSFYEQYF.

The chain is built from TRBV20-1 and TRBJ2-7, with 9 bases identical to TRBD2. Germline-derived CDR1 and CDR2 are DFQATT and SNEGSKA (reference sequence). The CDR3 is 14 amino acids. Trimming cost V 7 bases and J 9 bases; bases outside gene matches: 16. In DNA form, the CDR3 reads TGCAGTGTAAGGGGCGGGAGGGCCGTAGATACGCAGTACTTC. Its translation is CSVRGGRAVDTQYF.

CDR3 sequence: CASSAHRGLGTEAFF. CDR3 bases: TGTGCCAGCAGCGCCCACAGGGGGCTCGGCACTGAAGCTTTCTTT. V usage is TRBV9 and J usage is TRBJ1-1, with 9 bases identical to TRBD1. The CDR3 length is 15 residues. V trimming: 3 bases; J trimming: 4 bases; junction bases outside the gene matches: 7. The germline gives CDR1 SGDLS, CDR2 YYNGEE.

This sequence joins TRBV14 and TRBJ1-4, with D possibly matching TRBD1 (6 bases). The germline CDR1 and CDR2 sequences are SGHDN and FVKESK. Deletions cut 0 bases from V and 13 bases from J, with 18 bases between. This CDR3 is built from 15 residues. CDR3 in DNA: TGTGCCAGCAGCCAAGATGGGGGGGCGGTTGGAGGACTGTTTTTT. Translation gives CASSQDGGAVGGLFF.

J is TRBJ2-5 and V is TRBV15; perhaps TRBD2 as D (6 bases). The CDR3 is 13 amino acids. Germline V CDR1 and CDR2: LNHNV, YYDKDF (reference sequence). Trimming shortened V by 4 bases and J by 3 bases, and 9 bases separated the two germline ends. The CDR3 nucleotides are TGTGCCACCAGCAAGTGGGGGGAAGAGACCCAGTACTTC. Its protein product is CATSKWGEETQYF.

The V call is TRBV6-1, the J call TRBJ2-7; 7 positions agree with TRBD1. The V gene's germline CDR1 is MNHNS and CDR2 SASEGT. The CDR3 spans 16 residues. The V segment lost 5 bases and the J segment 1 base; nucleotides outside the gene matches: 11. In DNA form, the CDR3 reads TGTGCCAGCAGTTCCCTTCGACAGGGATTGTCCTACGAGCAGTACTTC. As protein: CASSSLRQGLSYEQYF.

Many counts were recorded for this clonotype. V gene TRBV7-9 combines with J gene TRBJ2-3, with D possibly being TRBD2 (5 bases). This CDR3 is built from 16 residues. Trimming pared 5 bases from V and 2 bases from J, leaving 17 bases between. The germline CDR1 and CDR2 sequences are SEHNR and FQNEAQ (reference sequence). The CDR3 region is CASSEEKAVYTDTQYF. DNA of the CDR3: TGTGCCAGCAGCGAAGAGAAAGCGGTCTACACAGATACGCAGTATTTT.

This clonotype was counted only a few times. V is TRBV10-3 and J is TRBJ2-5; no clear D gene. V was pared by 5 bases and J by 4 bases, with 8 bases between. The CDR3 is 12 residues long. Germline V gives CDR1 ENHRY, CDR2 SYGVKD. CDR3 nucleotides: TGTGCCATCAGTACATTTCTAGAGACCCAGTACTTC. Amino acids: CAISTFLETQYF.

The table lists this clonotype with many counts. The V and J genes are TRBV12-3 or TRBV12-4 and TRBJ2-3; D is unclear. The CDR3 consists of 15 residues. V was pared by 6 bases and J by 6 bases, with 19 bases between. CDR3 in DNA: TGTGCCAGCAGCCCCTTGGACCCGGGTGGGGATACGCAGTATTTT. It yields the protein CASSPLDPGGDTQYF.

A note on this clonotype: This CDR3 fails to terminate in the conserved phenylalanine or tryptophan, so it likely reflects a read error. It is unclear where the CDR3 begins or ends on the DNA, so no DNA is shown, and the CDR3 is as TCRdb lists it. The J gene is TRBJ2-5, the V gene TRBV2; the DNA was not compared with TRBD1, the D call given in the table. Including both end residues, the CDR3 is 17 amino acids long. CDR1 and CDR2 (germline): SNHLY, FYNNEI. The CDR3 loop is CASSEPGQGGNGYTFGS.

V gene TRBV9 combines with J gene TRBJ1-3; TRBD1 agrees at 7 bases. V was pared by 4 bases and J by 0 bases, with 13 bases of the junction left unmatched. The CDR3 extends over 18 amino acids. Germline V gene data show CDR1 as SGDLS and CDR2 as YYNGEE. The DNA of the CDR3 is TGTGCCAGCAGCCCTAGTTCCGGGACAGCCAGCTCTGGAAACACCATATATTTT. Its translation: CASSPSSGTASSGNTIYF.

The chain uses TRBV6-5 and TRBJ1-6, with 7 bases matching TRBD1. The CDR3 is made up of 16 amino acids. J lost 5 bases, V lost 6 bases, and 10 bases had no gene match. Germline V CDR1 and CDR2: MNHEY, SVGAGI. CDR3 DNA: TGTGCCAGCAGCTCCCCAAACAGGGGTAATAATTCACCCCTCCACTTT. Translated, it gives CASSSPNRGNNSPLHF.

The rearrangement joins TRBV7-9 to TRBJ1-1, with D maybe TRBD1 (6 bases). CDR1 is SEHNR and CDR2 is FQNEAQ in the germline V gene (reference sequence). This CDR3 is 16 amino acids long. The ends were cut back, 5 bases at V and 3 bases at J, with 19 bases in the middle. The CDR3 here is CASSLSGGAGDTEAFF. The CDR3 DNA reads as TGTGCCAGCAGCCTTAGCGGGGGGGCCGGGGACACTGAAGCTTTCTTT. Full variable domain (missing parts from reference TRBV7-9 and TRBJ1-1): DTGVSQNPRHKITKRGQNVTFRCDPISEHNRLYWYRQTLGQGPEFLTYFQNEAQLEKSRLLSDRFSAERPKGSFSTLEIQRTEQGDSAMYLCASSLSGGAGDTEAFFGQGTRLTVV.

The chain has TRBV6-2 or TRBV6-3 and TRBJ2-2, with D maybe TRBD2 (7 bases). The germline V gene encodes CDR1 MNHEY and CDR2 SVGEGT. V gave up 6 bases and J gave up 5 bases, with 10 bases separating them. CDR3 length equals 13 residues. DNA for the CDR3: TGTGCCAGCAGAGGGGGGGTTACCGGGGAGCTGTTTTTT. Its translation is CASRGGVTGELFF.